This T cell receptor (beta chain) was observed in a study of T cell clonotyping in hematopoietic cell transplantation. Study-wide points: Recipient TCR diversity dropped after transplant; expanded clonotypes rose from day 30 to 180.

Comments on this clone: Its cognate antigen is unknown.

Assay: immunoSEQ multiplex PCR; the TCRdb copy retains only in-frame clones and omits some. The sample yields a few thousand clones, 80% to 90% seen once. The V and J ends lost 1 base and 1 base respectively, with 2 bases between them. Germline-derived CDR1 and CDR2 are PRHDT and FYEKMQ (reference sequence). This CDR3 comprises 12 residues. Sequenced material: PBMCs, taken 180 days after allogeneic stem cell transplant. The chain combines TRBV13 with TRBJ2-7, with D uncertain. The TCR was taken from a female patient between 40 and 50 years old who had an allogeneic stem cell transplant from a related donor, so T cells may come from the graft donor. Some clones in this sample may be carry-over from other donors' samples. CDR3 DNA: TGTGCCAGCAGCTTAGCTTCCTACGAGCAGTACTTC. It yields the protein CASSLASYEQYF.